The 29 T cell receptor beta chains below come from one sample, sequenced in a study of post-analysis software for immune sequencing data. General observations from the study: Five TRBV segments, including TRBV5-6, TRBV5-1 and TRBV20-1, were more frequent in patients than controls.

Incorporated into the TCR beta cDNA libraries were unique molecular identifiers, which served to reduce PCR and sequencing biases. In TCRdb, the PCR reads were re-called with MiXCR into one record per CDR3 protein. Of over 300,000 distinct CDR3 sequences listed, less than 35% were seen once; the top ten hold 13%. Which antigens these TCRs recognize remains unknown. The sample taken for sequencing was blood. These receptors all come from a girl aged 10 to 17 with multiple sclerosis.

The chain couples TRBV28 to TRBJ2-5, with D hard to call. Germline V gene sequence: CDR1 MDHEN, CDR2 SYDVKM. This CDR3 is built from 12 residues. V was trimmed by 3 bases and J by 5 bases, leaving 7 bases between them. The CDR3 DNA is TGTGCCAGCAGTTTTGAGTGGGAGACCCAGTACTTC. It is translated as CASSFEWETQYF.

The chain recombines TRBV5-1 with TRBJ2-3; no reliable D call. This CDR3 has 14 amino acids. Germline CDR1 SGHRS, CDR2 YFSETQ. V lost 1 base, J lost 2 bases, and 8 bases lay in between. The CDR3 is CASSLYKFTDTQYF. CDR3 coding DNA: TGCGCCAGCAGCTTGTATAAGTTCACAGATACGCAGTATTTT.

Concerning this clonotype itself: One end of the junction fails to match germline, which may point to a read error. The rearrangement uses TRBV6-1 and TRBJ2-1; the D gene is possibly TRBD2 (5 bases). The germline gives CDR1 MNHNS, CDR2 SASEGT. The CDR3 totals 18 residues. This chain's CDR3 is CASSPILAGIRSYNGQFF. CDR3 nucleotide sequence: TGTGCCAGCAGTCCCATCCTGGCGGGCATACGCTCCTACAATGGGCAGTTCTTC.

The V gene is TRBV20-1, the J gene TRBJ1-2; TRBD1 matches 9 bases. Germline V gene data show CDR1 as DFQATT and CDR2 as SNEGSKA (reference sequence). Trimming took 0 bases from V and 8 from J; bases not matched to a gene: 7. This CDR3 contains 14 residues. The CDR3: CSARDGRQGGGYTF. CDR3 DNA sequence: TGCAGTGCTAGAGATGGAAGACAGGGGGGAGGCTACACCTTC.

This clonotype was counted only a few times. This rearrangement joins TRBV24-1 to TRBJ2-3; D might be TRBD1 or TRBD2, each matching 6 bases. This CDR3 spans 17 amino acids. Trimming cost V 5 bases and J 2 bases, with 19 bases left between them. The germline V gene encodes CDR1 KGHDR and CDR2 SFDVKD. CDR3 coding DNA: TGTGCCACCAGTGCCGCCGGGGGCGCGGGCACCACAGATACGCAGTATTTT. Encoded protein: CATSAAGGAGTTDTQYF.

The V call is TRBV13, the J call TRBJ2-1, with D possibly TRBD1 on 6 matching bases. V lost 5 bases, J lost 13 bases, and 18 bases lay in between. The V gene's germline CDR1 is PRHDT and CDR2 FYEKMQ (reference sequence). The CDR3 covers 13 residues. CDR3 protein: CASSDRTEETQFF. CDR3 DNA: TGTGCCAGCAGCGACCGGACAGAAGAGACCCAGTTCTTC. Based on the CDR3 plus reference TRBV13 and TRBJ2-1, the full variable domain is AAGVIQSPRHLIKEKRETATLKCYPIPRHDTVYWYQQGPGQDPQFLISFYEKMQSDKGSIPDRFSAQQFSDYHSELNMSSLELGDSALYFCASSDRTEETQFFGPGTRLTVL.

J is TRBJ1-5 and V is TRBV7-9; TRBD1 matches at 7 bases. CDR1 is SEHNR and CDR2 is FQNEAQ in the germline V gene (reference sequence). V dropped 1 base and J dropped 1; count of bases not matched to a gene: 4. This CDR3 region has 16 residues. The CDR3 protein is CASSLVYRGSNQPQHF. For the CDR3, the DNA is TGTGCCAGCAGCTTAGTTTACAGGGGAAGCAATCAGCCCCAGCATTTT.

J is TRBJ1-5 and V is TRBV2, with 8 nucleotides matching TRBD1. Germline CDR1 and CDR2: SNHLY and FYNNEI. V shed 8 bases, J shed 3 bases, and the junction held 3 bases outside the gene matches. This CDR3 contains 13 residues. The CDR3 DNA is TGTGCCAGCGACAGGGGTTACAATCAGCCCCAGCATTTT. Amino acid sequence: CASDRGYNQPQHF.

The chain joins TRBV4-2 to TRBJ2-5; the D is unclear. V lost 4 bases and J 1 base, leaving 10 bases between the germline ends. Germline CDR1 reads LGHNA; CDR2 reads YNFKEQ. The CDR3 has 14 amino acids. CDR3 DNA sequence: TGTGCCAGCAGCCGAGGACGGTCCCAAGAGACCCAGTACTTC. It codes for CASSRGRSQETQYF.

The CDR3 DNA is TGTGCCAGCAGCGCCGGGAACCCCCCCTTCGCGGAGCAGTACTTC. Residues: CASSAGNPPFAEQYF. J is TRBJ2-7 and V is TRBV7-2; maybe TRBD2 (5 bases). Looked up from germline, CDR1 is SGHTA and CDR2 is FQGNSA. The V and J ends lost 5 bases and 7 bases respectively, with 21 bases between them. This CDR3 is 15 amino acids long.

The chain links TRBV27 to TRBJ1-5, with 7 bases matching TRBD1. The J segment lost 3 bases and the V segment lost 1 base, leaving 3 bases of the junction unmatched. Germline V lookup: CDR1 MNHEY, CDR2 SMNVEV (reference sequence). This CDR3 is built from 15 residues. In DNA form, the CDR3 reads TGTGCCAGCAGTTTATGGGGACAGCACAATCAGCCCCAGCATTTT. As protein: CASSLWGQHNQPQHF.

This clonotype came up once. This chain joins TRBV28 and TRBJ2-7; TRBD1 is a possible D gene (6 bases). Germline V gene lookup returns CDR1 MDHEN and CDR2 SYDVKM. Trimming took 5 bases from V and 7 from J, leaving 15 bases between them. The CDR3 loop spans 13 amino acids. The CDR3 DNA is TGTGCCAGCAGTCGAGGACAGATCCGGGAGCAGTACTTC. It translates to CASSRGQIREQYF.

The rearrangement links TRBV20-1 to TRBJ2-1; 14 bases line up with TRBD2. J lost 5 bases, V lost 5 bases, and 11 bases had no gene match. Per the germline V gene, CDR1 is DFQATT and CDR2 is SNEGSKA (reference sequence). The CDR3 contains 17 residues. CDR3 bases: TGCAGTGCTGTGCGACCCGGACTAGCGGGGGGCCACAATGAGCAGTTCTTC. It is translated as CSAVRPGLAGGHNEQFF.

This clonotype showed up just once. The genes are TRBV6-1 and TRBJ2-1; TRBD1 or TRBD2 may be the D gene (5 bases each). V gave up 4 bases and J gave up 2 bases, with 15 bases separating them. Looked up from germline, CDR1 is MNHNS and CDR2 is SASEGT. This CDR3 comprises 16 residues. The CDR3 region is CASSGGRVMPYNEQFF. The CDR3 DNA reads TGTGCCAGCAGTGGGGGACGGGTAATGCCCTACAATGAGCAGTTCTTC.

The chain employs TRBV20-1 and TRBJ1-4; D not certain. The germline gives CDR1 DFQATT, CDR2 SNEGSKA (reference sequence). V lost 6 bases, J lost 0 bases, and 5 bases lay in between. This CDR3 is built from 12 residues. The CDR3 sequence: CSAPATNEKLFF. CDR3 DNA: TGCAGTGCCCCAGCAACTAATGAAAAACTGTTTTTT.

The V gene is TRBV7-9, the J gene TRBJ2-1, with TRBD2 as a possible D gene (6 bases). Trimming cost V 5 bases and J 5 bases, with 19 bases left between them. In germline, CDR1 is SEHNR, CDR2 FQNEAQ (reference sequence). The CDR3 sequence is 16 residues long. The CDR3 loop is CASSLTRGTLDNEQFF. The CDR3 coding sequence is TGTGCCAGCAGCCTTACTCGGGGGACCTTGGACAATGAGCAGTTCTTC.

In its sample, this clonotype was seen a few times. V and J are TRBV7-3 and TRBJ2-1; TRBD2 aligns across 9 bases. Trimming removed 3 bases from V and 3 bases from J; junction bases left unmatched: 6. CDR3 length: 16 residues. Looked up from germline, CDR1 is SGHTA and CDR2 is FQGTGA. CDR3: CASSLGSGGIYNEQFF. Written as DNA, the CDR3 is TGTGCCAGCAGCTTGGGTAGCGGGGGTATCTACAATGAGCAGTTCTTC.

This clonotype showed up just a few times. The chain is built from TRBV30 and TRBJ1-2; D may be TRBD1 (6 bases). In germline, CDR1 is GTSNPN, CDR2 SVGIG (reference sequence). With 1 base removed from V and 8 bases from J, the gap between germline ends came to 8 bases. The CDR3 runs to 11 residues. CDR3 nucleotide sequence: TGTGCCTGGAGTGCGGGGGGCGGCTACACCTTC. Translated, it gives CAWSAGGGYTF.

The gene calls are TRBV5-6 and TRBJ2-5; weak D call: TRBD2 (6 bases). The ends were cut back, 4 bases at V and 1 base at J, with 11 bases in the middle. The CDR3 is 14 residues long. Germline V gene sequence: CDR1 SGHDT, CDR2 YYEEEE. CDR3 in DNA: TGTGCCAGCAGCATCCTGGGGGGCCAAGAGACCCAGTACTTC. Its translation: CASSILGGQETQYF.

This chain links TRBV20-1 with TRBJ2-1, with 10 bases matching TRBD2. The CDR3 length is 16 residues. V lost 1 base and J lost 0; bases outside the gene matches: 3. CDR1 and CDR2 from the germline V gene are DFQATT and SNEGSKA (reference sequence). As DNA, the CDR3 is TGCAGTGCTAGAGGGGCTAGCGGGAGCTCCTACAATGAGCAGTTCTTC. Translation: CSARGASGSSYNEQFF.

The chain uses TRBV28 and TRBJ2-1; 8 bases match TRBD1. This CDR3 has 14 amino acids. After removal of 6 bases from V and 3 bases from J, the junction contained 4 bases not matched to a gene. CDR1 MDHEN and CDR2 SYDVKM come from the germline V gene. CDR3 nucleotides: TGTGCCAGCAGCTCGGGACAGGACTACAATGAGCAGTTCTTC. This sequence encodes CASSSGQDYNEQFF.

The chain carries TRBV25-1 and TRBJ2-7; 9 bases align to TRBD1. The junction had 7 bases not matched to a gene; V was cut back by 4 bases and J by 3 bases. Germline V lookup: CDR1 MGHDK, CDR2 SYGVNS. This CDR3 is built from 15 residues. The CDR3 DNA follows: TGTGCCAGCAGTGGAGCGGGGACAGGGAGCTACGAGCAGTACTTC. As protein: CASSGAGTGSYEQYF.

V gene TRBV18 combines with J gene TRBJ1-4; 7 positions match TRBD1. Germline V gene data show CDR1 as KGHSH and CDR2 as LQKENI. The CDR3 is made up of 14 amino acids. V lost 3 bases, J lost 4 bases, and 2 bases stayed unmatched. The CDR3 region is CASSPNRGNEKLFF. The DNA of the CDR3 is TGTGCCAGCTCACCGAACAGGGGTAATGAAAAACTGTTTTTT.

The CDR3 is CASSSGSGDQPQHF. The CDR3 nucleotides read TGCGCCAGCAGCTCCGGGTCAGGGGATCAGCCCCAGCATTTT. The V call is TRBV5-1, the J call TRBJ1-5; tentatively, D is TRBD1 (6 bases). This CDR3 is 14 amino acids long. V lost 3 bases to trimming and J lost 5 bases, with 12 bases between them. Looked up from germline, CDR1 is SGHRS and CDR2 is YFSETQ.

CDR3 coding DNA: TGTGCCAGCAGTTCTACTCCCGCTGTGGGACTGAACAATCAGCCCCAGCATTTT. Translated: CASSSTPAVGLNNQPQHF. J is TRBJ1-5 and V is TRBV12-3 or TRBV12-4; D is possibly TRBD1 (5 bases). The length of the CDR3 is 18 residues. The V end lost 4 bases, the J end lost 3 bases, and 22 bases lay between the germline ends.

This clonotype was recorded a few times. This chain connects TRBV9 to TRBJ1-1; TRBD1 might be the D (5 bases). Germline V gives CDR1 SGDLS, CDR2 YYNGEE. Trimming stripped 0 bases from V and 3 bases from J, with 12 bases between. The CDR3 has 15 amino acids. CDR3 sequence: CASSVVDGAHTEAFF. CDR3 nucleotide sequence: TGTGCCAGCAGCGTAGTTGACGGGGCGCACACTGAAGCTTTCTTT.

The rearrangement links TRBV28 to TRBJ2-3; weak D call: TRBD1 (6 bases). The length of the CDR3 is 14 residues. Trimming shortened V by 7 bases and J by 2 bases, and 13 bases separated the two germline ends. In germline, CDR1 is MDHEN, CDR2 SYDVKM. The CDR3 here is CASNLDSPTDTQYF. The CDR3, as DNA: TGTGCCAGCAATCTGGACAGCCCCACAGATACGCAGTATTTT. The full variable domain, in which reference TRBV28 and TRBJ2-3 provide the parts outside the CDR3, is DVKVTQSSRYLVKRTGEKVFLECVQDMDHENMFWYRQDPGLGLRLIYFSYDVKMKEKGDIPEGYSVSREKKERFSLILESASTNQTSMYLCASNLDSPTDTQYFGPGTRLTVL.

The CDR3 DNA follows: TGTGCCAGCAGCTTAGGTCCAAGCGTCCCCTACAATGAGCAGTTCTTC. Translation gives CASSLGPSVPYNEQFF. The chain uses TRBV7-9 and TRBJ2-1, with D unclear. Looked up from germline, CDR1 is SEHNR and CDR2 is FQNEAQ (reference sequence). V shed 1 base and J shed 2 bases, with 12 bases lying between them. This CDR3 spans 16 amino acids.

This clonotype appeared a few times. The chain links TRBV6-2 or TRBV6-3 to TRBJ1-2; 7 bases fit TRBD1. The V segment lost 6 bases and the J segment 8 bases; nucleotides outside the gene matches: 9. This CDR3 comprises 13 residues. Germline CDR1 MNHEY, CDR2 SVGEGT. In nucleotides, the CDR3 is TGTGCCAGCAGAGCCGGGACAGAAGAGGGCTACACCTTC. This translates into CASRAGTEEGYTF.